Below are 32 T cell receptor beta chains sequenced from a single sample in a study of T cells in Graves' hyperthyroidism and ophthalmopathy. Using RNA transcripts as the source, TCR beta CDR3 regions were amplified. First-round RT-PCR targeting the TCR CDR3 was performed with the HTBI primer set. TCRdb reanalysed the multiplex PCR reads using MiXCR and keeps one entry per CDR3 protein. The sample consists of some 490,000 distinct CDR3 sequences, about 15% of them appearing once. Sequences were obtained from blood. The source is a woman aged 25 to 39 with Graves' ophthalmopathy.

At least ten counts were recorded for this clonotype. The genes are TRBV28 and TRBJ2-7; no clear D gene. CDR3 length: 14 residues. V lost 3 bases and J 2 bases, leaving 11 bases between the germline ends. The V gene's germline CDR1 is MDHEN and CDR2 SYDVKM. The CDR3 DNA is TGTGCCAGCAGTTTGGTGGTGGTCCCCTACGAGCAGTACTTC. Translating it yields CASSLVVVPYEQYF.

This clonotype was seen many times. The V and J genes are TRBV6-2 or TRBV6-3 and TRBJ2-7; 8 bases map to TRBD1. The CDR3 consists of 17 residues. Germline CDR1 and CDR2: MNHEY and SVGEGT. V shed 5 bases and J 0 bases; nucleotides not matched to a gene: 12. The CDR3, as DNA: TGTGCCAGCAGTAGTCCGTGGGACAGGACCTACTCCTACGAGCAGTACTTC. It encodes CASSSPWDRTYSYEQYF.

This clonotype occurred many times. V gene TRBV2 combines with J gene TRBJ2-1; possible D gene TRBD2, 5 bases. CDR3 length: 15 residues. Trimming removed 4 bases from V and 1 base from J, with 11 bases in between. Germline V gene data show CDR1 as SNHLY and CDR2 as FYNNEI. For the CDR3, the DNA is TGTGCCAGCAGTGGCCTAGCCCAATCCTACAATGAGCAGTTCTTC. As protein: CASSGLAQSYNEQFF.

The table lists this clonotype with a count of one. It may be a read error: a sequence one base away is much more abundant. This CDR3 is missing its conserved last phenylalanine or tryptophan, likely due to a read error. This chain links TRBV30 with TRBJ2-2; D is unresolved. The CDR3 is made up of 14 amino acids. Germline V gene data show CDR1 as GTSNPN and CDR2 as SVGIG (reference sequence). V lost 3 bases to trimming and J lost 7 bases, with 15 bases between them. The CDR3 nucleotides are TGTGCCTGGAGGGGAAGGGAATATGGCGGGGAGCTGTTTCTT. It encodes CAWRGREYGGELFL.

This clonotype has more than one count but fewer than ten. The CDR3 DNA follows: TGCAGCGTTTCTCATCTGGGGAGAAACGAGCAGTACTTC. Amino acid sequence: CSVSHLGRNEQYF. The rearrangement joins TRBV29-1 to TRBJ2-7, with D possibly TRBD2 on 5 matching bases. V was trimmed by 5 bases and J by 5 bases, leaving 16 bases between them. The CDR3 spans 13 residues. Germline CDR1 and CDR2: SQVTM and ANQGSEA.

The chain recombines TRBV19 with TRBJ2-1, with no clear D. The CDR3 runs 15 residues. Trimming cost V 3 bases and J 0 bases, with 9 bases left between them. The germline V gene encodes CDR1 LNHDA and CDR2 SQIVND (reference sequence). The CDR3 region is CASSMGRISYNEQFF. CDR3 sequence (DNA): TGTGCCAGTAGTATGGGCAGGATCTCCTACAATGAGCAGTTCTTC.

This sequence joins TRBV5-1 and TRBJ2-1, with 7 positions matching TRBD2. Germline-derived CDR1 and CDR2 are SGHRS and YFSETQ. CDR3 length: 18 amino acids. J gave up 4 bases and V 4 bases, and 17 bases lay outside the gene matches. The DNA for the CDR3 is TGCGCCAGCAGCCAAGAGAACAACAGACCAGCGGGGTACAATGAGCAGTTCTTC. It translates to CASSQENNRPAGYNEQFF. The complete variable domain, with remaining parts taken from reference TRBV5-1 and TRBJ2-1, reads KAGVTQTPRYLIKTRGQQVTLSCSPISGHRSVSWYQQTPGQGLQFLFEYFSETQRNKGNFPGRFSGRQFSNSRSEMNVSTLELGDSALYLCASSQENNRPAGYNEQFFGPGTRLTVL.

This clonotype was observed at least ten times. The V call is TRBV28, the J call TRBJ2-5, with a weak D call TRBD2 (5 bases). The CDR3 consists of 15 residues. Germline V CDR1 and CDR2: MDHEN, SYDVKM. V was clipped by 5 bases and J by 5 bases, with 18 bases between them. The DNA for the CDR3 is TGTGCCAGCAGTCCCCTTGAGGGTCTCGGGGAGACCCAGTACTTC. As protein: CASSPLEGLGETQYF.

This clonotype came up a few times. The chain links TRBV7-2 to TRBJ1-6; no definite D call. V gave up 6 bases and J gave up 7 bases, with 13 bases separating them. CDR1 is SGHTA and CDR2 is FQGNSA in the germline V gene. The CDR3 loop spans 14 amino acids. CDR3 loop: CASSFGAANSPLHF. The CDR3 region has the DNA TGTGCCAGCAGTTTCGGCGCCGCCAATTCACCCCTCCACTTT.

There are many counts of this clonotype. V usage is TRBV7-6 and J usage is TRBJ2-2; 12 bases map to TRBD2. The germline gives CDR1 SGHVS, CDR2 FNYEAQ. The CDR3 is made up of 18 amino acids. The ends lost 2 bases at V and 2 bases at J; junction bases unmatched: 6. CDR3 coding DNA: TGTGCCAGCAGCTTACTAGCGGGAGGGCCCTTTAACACCGGGGAGCTGTTTTTT. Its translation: CASSLLAGGPFNTGELFF.

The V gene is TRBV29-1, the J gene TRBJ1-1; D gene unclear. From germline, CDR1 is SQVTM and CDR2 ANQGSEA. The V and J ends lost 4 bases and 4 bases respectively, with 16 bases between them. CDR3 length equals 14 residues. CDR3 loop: CSVGRVFSGTEAFF. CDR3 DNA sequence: TGCAGCGTTGGGAGAGTCTTTTCGGGCACTGAAGCTTTCTTT.

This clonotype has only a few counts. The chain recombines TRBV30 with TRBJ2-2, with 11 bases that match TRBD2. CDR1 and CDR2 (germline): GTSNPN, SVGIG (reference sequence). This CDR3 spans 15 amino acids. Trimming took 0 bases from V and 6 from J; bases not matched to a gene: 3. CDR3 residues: CAWSVFSGRAGELFF. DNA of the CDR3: TGTGCCTGGAGTGTCTTTAGCGGGAGGGCCGGGGAGCTGTTTTTT.

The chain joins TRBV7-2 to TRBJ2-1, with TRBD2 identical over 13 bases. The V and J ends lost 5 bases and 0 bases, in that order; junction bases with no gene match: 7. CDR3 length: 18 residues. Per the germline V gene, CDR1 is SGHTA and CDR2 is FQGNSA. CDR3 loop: CASSQEGTSGNSYNEQFF. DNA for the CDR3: TGTGCCAGCAGCCAAGAGGGGACTAGCGGGAACTCCTACAATGAGCAGTTCTTC.

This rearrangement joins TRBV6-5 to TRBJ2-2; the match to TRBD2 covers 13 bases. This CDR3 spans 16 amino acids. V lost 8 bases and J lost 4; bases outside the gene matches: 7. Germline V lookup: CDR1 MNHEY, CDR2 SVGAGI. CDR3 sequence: CASCSTSGRGTGELFF. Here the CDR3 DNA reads TGTGCCAGCTGTTCAACTAGCGGGAGGGGCACCGGGGAGCTGTTTTTT.

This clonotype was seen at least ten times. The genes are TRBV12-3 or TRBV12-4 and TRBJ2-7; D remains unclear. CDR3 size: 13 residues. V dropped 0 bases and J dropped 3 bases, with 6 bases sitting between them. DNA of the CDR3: TGTGCCAGCAGTTTAGCGCTGGGCTACGAGCAGTACTTC. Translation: CASSLALGYEQYF.

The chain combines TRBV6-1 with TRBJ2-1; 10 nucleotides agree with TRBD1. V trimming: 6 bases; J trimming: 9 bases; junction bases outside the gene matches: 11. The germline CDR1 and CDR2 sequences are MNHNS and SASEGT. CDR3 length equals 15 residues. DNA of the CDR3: TGTGCCAGCAGAAAGACAGGGGGCTTCGTCGGTGAGCAGTTCTTC. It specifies CASRKTGGFVGEQFF.

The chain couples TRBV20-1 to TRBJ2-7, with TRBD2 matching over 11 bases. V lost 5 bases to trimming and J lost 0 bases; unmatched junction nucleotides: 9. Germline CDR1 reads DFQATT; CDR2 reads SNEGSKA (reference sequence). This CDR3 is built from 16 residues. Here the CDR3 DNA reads TGCAGTGCTCTAAGCCTAGCGGGAGGACCCTCCTACGAGCAGTACTTC. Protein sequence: CSALSLAGGPSYEQYF.

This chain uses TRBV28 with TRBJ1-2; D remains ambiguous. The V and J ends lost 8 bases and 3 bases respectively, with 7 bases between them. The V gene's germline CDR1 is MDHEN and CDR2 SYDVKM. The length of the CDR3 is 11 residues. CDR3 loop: CASQVDYGYTF. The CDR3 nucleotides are TGTGCCAGCCAGGTCGACTATGGCTACACCTTC.

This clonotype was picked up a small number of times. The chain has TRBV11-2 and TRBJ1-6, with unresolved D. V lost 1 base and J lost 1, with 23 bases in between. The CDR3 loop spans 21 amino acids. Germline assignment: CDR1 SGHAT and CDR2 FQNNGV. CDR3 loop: CASSLGARNGPSLSYNSPLHF. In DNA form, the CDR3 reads TGTGCCAGCAGCTTAGGAGCGCGGAACGGACCTTCCCTTTCCTATAATTCACCCCTCCACTTT.

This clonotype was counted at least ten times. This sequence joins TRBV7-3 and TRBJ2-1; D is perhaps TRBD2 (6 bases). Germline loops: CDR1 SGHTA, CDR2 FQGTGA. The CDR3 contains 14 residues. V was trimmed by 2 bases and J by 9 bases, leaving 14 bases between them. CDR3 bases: TGTGCCAGCAGCTTAGGGGGGAGTAACCTTGAGCAGTTCTTC. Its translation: CASSLGGSNLEQFF.

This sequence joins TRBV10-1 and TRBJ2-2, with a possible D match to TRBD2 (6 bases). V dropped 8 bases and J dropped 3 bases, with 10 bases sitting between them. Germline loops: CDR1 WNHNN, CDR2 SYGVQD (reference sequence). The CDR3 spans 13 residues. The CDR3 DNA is TGCGCCAGCGGAGGGAGCTACACCGGGGAGCTGTTTTTT. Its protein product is CASGGSYTGELFF.

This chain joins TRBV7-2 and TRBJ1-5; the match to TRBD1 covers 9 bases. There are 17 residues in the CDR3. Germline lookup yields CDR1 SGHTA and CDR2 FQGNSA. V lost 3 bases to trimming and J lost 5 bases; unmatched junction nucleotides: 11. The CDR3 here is CASSLRQGVGGYQPQHF. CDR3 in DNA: TGTGCCAGCAGCTTGAGACAGGGGGTGGGGGGGTATCAGCCCCAGCATTTT.

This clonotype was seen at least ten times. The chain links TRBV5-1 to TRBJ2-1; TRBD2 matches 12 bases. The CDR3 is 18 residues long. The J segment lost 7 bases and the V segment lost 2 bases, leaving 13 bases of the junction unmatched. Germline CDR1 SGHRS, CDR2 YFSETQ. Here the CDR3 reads CASSLRLAGVIVRNEQFF. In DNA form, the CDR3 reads TGCGCCAGCAGCTTACGACTAGCGGGAGTCATAGTGAGGAATGAGCAGTTCTTC.

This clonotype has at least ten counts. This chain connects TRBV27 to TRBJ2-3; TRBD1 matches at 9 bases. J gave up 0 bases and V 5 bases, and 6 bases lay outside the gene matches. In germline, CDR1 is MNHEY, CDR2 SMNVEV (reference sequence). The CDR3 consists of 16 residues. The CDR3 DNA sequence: TGTGCCAGCAGTCAGGGACAGGGCCGTAGCACAGATACGCAGTATTTT. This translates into CASSQGQGRSTDTQYF.

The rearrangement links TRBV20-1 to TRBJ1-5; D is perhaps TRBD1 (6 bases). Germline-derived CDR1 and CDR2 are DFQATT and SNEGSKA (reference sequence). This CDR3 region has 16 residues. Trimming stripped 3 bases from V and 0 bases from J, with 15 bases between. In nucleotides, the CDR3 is TGCAGTGCTAGTCCCCTCCGGGACATTAGCAATCAGCCCCAGCATTTT. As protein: CSASPLRDISNQPQHF.

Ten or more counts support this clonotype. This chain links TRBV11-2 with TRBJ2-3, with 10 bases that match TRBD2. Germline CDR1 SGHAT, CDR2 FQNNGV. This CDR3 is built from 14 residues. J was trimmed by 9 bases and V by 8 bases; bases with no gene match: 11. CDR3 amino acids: CASASQREGRTQYF. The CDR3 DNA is TGTGCCAGCGCCTCCCAGCGGGAGGGAAGGACGCAGTATTTT. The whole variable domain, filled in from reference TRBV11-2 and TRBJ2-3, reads EAGVAQSPRYKIIEKRQSVAFWCNPISGHATLYWYQQILGQGPKLLIQFQNNGVVDDSQLPKDRFSAERLKGVDSTLKIQPAKLEDSAVYLCASASQREGRTQYFGPGTRLTVL.

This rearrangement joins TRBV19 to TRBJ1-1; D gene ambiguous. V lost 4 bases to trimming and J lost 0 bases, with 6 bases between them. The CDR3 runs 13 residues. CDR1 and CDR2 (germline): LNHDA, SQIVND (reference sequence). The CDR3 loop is CASSTVLNTEAFF. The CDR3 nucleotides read TGTGCCAGTAGTACCGTTCTGAACACTGAAGCTTTCTTT.

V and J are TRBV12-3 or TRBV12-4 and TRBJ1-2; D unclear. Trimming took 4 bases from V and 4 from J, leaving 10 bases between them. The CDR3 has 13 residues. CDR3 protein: CASSSDVSYGYTF. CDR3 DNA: TGTGCCAGCAGTTCGGACGTCAGCTATGGCTACACCTTC.

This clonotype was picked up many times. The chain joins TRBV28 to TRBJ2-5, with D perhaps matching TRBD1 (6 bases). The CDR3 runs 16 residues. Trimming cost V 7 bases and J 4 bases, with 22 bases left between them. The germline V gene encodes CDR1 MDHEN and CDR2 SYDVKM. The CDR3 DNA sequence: TGTGCCAGCACCCCCCGGGTCAGGGGTTTTTCAGAGACCCAGTACTTC. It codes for CASTPRVRGFSETQYF. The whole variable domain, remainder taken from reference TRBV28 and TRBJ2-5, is DVKVTQSSRYLVKRTGEKVFLECVQDMDHENMFWYRQDPGLGLRLIYFSYDVKMKEKGDIPEGYSVSREKKERFSLILESASTNQTSMYLCASTPRVRGFSETQYFGPGTRLLVL.

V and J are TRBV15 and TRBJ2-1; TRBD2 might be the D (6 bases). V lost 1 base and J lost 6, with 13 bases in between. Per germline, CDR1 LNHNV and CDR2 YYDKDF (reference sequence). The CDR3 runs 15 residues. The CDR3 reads CATSRGTNKTNEQFF. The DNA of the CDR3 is TGTGCCACCAGCAGAGGGACTAACAAAACCAATGAGCAGTTCTTC. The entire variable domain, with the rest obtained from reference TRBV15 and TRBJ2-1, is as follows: DAMVIQNPRYQVTQFGKPVTLSCSQTLNHNVMYWYQQKSSQAPKLLFHYYDKDFNNEADTPDNFQSRRPNTSFCFLDIRSPGLGDTAMYLCATSRGTNKTNEQFFGPGTRLTVL.

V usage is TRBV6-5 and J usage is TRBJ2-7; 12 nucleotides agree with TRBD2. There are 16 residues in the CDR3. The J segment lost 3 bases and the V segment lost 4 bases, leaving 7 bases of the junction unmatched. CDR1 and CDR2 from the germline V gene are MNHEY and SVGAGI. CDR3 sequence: CASSFPTSGSHYEQYF. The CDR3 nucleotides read TGTGCCAGCAGTTTTCCGACTAGCGGGAGTCACTACGAGCAGTACTTC.

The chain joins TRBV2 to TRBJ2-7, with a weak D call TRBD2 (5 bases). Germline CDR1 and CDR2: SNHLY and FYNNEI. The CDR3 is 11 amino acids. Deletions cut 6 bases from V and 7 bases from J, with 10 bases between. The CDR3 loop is CASRASHEQYF. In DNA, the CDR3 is TGTGCCAGCAGGGCTAGCCATGAGCAGTACTTC. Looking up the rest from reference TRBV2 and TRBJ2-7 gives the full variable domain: EPEVTQTPSHQVTQMGQEVILRCVPISNHLYFYWYRQILGQKVEFLVSFYNNEISEKSEIFDDQFSVERPDGSNFTLKIRSTKLEDSAMYFCASRASHEQYFGPGTRLTVT.